The clone carrying this T cell receptor (beta chain) was recorded a few times. The germline V and J ends were trimmed by 4 bases and 0 bases, with 16 bases remaining between them. The germline V gene encodes CDR1 SGHRS and CDR2 YFSETQ. This CDR3 is 16 amino acids long. This sample was taken from a study of blood T cell repertoires in COVID-19. Study-level background: Italy, Spain and the United States were the sources of the convalescent and acute COVID-19 samples. The analysed material was cDNA or gDNA that came from T cells, B-cell-depleted T cells, or PBMCs.

Original methodology: Nucleated cell counts were estimated from reference gene primer amplification. Profiled with immunoSEQ multiplex PCR; TCRdb holds only in-frame clones, not every one. D and trimming come from the DNA, and the V and J calls and clone size come from that table. Of over 50,000 clones listed, more than 70% are singletons. The receptor was derived from a man in his 60s with acute or convalescent COVID-19. This chain links TRBV5-1 with TRBJ1-1, with TRBD1 as a possible D gene (6 bases). The sequencing sample was made of peripheral blood. CDR3 in DNA: TGCGCCAGCAGCGTACAGGAACAGGGTTTGAACACTGAAGCTTTCTTT. It is translated as CASSVQEQGLNTEAFF. The whole variable domain, remainder taken from reference TRBV5-1 and TRBJ1-1, is KAGVTQTPRYLIKTRGQQVTLSCSPISGHRSVSWYQQTPGQGLQFLFEYFSETQRNKGNFPGRFSGRQFSNSRSEMNVSTLELGDSALYLCASSVQEQGLNTEAFFGQGTRLTVV.